This TCR beta chain was identified during a study of early T cells in non-severe SARS-CoV-2 infection. Whole-study context: The study sequenced bulk RNA from unsorted whole blood, with chains unpaired.

TCRdb re-called the 5' RACE reads through MiXCR, storing one row per CDR3 protein. The repertoire holds 75,000 to 95,000 distinct CDR3 sequences, with over 15% as singletons. V gave up 4 bases and J gave up 6 bases; unmatched junction bases: 11. Per germline, CDR1 SGHNT and CDR2 YYREEE (reference sequence). The CDR3 loop spans 15 amino acids. This receptor was identified in an adult who was a healthcare worker with PCR-confirmed SARS-CoV-2 infection or an uninfected control (not recorded which). The material sequenced was whole blood, taken at baseline. The genes are TRBV5-4 and TRBJ2-3; 7 nucleotides align to TRBD2. CDR3 loop: CASSPTGLVVDTQYF. CDR3 DNA sequence: TGTGCCAGCAGCCCGACCGGACTAGTTGTTGATACGCAGTATTTT.